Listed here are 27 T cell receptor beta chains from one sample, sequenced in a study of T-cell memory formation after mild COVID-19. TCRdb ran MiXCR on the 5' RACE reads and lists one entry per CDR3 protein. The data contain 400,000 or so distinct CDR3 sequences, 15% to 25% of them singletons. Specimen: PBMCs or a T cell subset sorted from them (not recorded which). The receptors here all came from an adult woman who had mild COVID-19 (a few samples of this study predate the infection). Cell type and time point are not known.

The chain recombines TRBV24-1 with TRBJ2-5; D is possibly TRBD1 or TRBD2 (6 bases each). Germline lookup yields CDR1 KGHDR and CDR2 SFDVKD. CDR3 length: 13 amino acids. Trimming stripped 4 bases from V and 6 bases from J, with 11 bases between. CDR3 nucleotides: TGTGCCACCAGTGACGGGGGCGTGAAGACCCAGTACTTC. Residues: CATSDGGVKTQYF.

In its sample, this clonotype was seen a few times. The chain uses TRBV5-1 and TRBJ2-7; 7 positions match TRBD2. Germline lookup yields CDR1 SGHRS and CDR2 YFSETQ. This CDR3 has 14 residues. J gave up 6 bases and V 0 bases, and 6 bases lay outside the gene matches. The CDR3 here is CASSLGQGGGEQYF. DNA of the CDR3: TGCGCCAGCAGCTTGGGGCAGGGCGGGGGCGAGCAGTACTTC.

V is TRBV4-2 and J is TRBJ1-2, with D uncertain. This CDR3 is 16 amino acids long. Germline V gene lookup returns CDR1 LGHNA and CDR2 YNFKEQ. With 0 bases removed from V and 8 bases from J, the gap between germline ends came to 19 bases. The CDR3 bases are TGTGCCAGCAGCCAAGATCGCCGCGCCTCCTTATGGGGCTACACCTTC. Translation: CASSQDRRASLWGYTF.

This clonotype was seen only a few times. The CDR3 DNA sequence: TGCGCCAGCAGGTCCGACAGGGACACTGAAGCTTTCTTT. Translated: CASRSDRDTEAFF. The chain is built from TRBV4-1 and TRBJ1-1; 7 nucleotides match TRBD1. This CDR3 contains 13 residues. Trimming took 6 bases from V and 3 from J; bases not matched to a gene: 4. Germline loops: CDR1 MGHRA, CDR2 YSYEKL.

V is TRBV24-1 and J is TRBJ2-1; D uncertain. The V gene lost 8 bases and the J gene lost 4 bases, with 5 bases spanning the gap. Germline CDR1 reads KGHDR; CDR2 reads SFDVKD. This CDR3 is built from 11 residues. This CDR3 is CATTGYNEQFF. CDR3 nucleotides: TGTGCCACCACCGGTTACAATGAGCAGTTCTTC.

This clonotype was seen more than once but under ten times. CDR3 residues: CASSVTGQPFYEQYF. The DNA of the CDR3 is TGCGCCAGCAGCGTGACGGGACAGCCCTTCTACGAGCAGTACTTC. V gene TRBV5-1 combines with J gene TRBJ2-7; TRBD1 aligns across 7 bases. With 4 bases clipped from V and 3 bases from J, the junction kept 10 bases outside the gene matches. CDR3 length equals 15 residues. The germline V gene has CDR1 SGHRS and CDR2 YFSETQ. The full variable domain, in which reference TRBV5-1 and TRBJ2-7 provide the parts outside the CDR3, is KAGVTQTPRYLIKTRGQQVTLSCSPISGHRSVSWYQQTPGQGLQFLFEYFSETQRNKGNFPGRFSGRQFSNSRSEMNVSTLELGDSALYLCASSVTGQPFYEQYFGPGTRLTVT.

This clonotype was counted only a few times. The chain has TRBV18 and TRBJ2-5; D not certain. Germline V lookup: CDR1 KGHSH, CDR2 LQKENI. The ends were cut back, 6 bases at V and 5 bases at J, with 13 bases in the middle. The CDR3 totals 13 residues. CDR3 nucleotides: TGTGCCAGCTCCCTCCGGCCGTCGGAGACCCAGTACTTC. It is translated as CASSLRPSETQYF. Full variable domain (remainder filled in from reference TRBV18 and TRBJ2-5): NAGVMQNPRHLVRRRGQEARLRCSPMKGHSHVYWYRQLPEEGLKFMVYLQKENIIDESGMPKERFSAEFPKEGPSILRIQQVVRGDSAAYFCASSLRPSETQYFGPGTRLLVL.

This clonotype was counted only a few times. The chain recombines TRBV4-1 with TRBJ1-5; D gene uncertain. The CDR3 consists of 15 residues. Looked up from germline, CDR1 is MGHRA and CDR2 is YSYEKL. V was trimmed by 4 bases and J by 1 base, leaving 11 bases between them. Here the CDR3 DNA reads TGCGCCAGCAGCCCCGGAAGGGTAAGCAATCAGCCCCAGCATTTT. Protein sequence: CASSPGRVSNQPQHF.

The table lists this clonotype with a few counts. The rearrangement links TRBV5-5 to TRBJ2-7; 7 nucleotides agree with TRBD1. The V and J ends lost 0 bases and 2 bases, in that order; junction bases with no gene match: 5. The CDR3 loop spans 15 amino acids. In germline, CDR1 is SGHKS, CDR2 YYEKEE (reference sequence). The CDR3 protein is CASSLGDRPPYEQYF. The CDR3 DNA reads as TGTGCCAGCAGCTTGGGGGACAGACCCCCCTACGAGCAGTACTTC.

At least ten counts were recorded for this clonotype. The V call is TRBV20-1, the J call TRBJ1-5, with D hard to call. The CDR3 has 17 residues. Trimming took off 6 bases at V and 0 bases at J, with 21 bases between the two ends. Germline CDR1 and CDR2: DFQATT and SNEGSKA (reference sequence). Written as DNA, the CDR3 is TGCAGTGCGAGCCGAGACTTCTCAGGTGGTAGCAATCAGCCCCAGCATTTT. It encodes CSASRDFSGGSNQPQHF.

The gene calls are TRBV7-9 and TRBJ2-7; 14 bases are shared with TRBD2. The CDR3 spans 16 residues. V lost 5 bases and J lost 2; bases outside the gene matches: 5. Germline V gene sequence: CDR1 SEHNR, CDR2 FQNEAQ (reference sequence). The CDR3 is CASSLTSGRGAYEQYF. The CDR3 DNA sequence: TGTGCCAGCAGCCTGACTAGCGGGAGGGGGGCCTACGAGCAGTACTTC. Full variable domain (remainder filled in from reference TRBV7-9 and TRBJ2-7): DTGVSQNPRHKITKRGQNVTFRCDPISEHNRLYWYRQTLGQGPEFLTYFQNEAQLEKSRLLSDRFSAERPKGSFSTLEIQRTEQGDSAMYLCASSLTSGRGAYEQYFGPGTRLTVT.

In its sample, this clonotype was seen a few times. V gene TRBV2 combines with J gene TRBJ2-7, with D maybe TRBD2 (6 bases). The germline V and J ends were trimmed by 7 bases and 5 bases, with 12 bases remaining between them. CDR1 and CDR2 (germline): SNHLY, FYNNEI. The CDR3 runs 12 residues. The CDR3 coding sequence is TGTGCCAGCAAGGCGGGAACCCACGAGCAGTACTTC. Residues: CASKAGTHEQYF.

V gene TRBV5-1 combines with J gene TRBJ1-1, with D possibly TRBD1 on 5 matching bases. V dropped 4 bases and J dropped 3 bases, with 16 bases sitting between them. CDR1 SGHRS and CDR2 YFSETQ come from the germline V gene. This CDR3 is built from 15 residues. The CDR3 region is CASSQSPGGHTEAFF. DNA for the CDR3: TGCGCCAGCAGCCAATCTCCTGGGGGTCACACTGAAGCTTTCTTT.

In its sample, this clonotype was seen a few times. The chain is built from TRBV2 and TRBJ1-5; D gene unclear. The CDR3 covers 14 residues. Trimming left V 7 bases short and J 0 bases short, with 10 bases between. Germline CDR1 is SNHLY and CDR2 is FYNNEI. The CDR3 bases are TGTGCCAGCAAACTCGAGAGTAGCAATCAGCCCCAGCATTTT. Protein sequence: CASKLESSNQPQHF. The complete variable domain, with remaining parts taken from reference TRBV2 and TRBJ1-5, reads EPEVTQTPSHQVTQMGQEVILRCVPISNHLYFYWYRQILGQKVEFLVSFYNNEISEKSEIFDDQFSVERPDGSNFTLKIRSTKLEDSAMYFCASKLESSNQPQHFGDGTRLSIL.

The CDR3 loop is CASTPFRKETQYF. DNA of the CDR3: TGTGCCAGCACTCCATTCAGGAAAGAGACCCAGTACTTC. This chain connects TRBV12-3 or TRBV12-4 to TRBJ2-5; D gene uncertain. The CDR3 extends over 13 amino acids. V lost 7 bases and J 3 bases, leaving 12 bases between the germline ends.

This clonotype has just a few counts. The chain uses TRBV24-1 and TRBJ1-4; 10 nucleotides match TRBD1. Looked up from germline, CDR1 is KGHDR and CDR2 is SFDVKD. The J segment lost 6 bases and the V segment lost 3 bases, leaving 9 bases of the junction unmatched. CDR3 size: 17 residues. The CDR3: CATSDDQMGQGYEKLFF. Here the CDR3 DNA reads TGTGCCACCAGTGATGACCAAATGGGACAGGGGTATGAAAAACTGTTTTTT.

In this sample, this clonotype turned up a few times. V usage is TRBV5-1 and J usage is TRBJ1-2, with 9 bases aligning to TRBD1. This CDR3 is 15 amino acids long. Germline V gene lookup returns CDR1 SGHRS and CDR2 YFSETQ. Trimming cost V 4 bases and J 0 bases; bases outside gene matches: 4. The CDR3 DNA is TGCGCCAGCAGCCCGGGACAGGGAACTAACTATGGCTACACCTTC. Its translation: CASSPGQGTNYGYTF. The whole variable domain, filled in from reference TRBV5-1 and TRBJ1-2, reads KAGVTQTPRYLIKTRGQQVTLSCSPISGHRSVSWYQQTPGQGLQFLFEYFSETQRNKGNFPGRFSGRQFSNSRSEMNVSTLELGDSALYLCASSPGQGTNYGYTFGSGTRLTVV.

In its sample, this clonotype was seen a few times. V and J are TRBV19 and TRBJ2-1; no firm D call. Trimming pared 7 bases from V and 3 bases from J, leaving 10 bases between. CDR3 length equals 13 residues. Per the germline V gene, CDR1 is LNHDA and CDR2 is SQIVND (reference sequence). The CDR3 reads CASIAPNYNEQFF. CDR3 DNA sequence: TGTGCCAGTATAGCCCCTAACTACAATGAGCAGTTCTTC.

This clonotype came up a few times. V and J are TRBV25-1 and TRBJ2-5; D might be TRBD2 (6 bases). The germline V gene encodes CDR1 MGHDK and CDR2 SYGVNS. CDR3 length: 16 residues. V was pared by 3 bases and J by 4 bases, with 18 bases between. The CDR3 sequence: CASSDRRARVGETQYF. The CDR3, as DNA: TGTGCCAGCAGTGATCGGAGGGCCAGGGTAGGAGAGACCCAGTACTTC.

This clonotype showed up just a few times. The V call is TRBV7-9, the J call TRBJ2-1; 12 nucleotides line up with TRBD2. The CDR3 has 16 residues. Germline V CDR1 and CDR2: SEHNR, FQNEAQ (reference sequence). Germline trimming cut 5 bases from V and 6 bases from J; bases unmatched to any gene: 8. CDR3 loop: CASSPRLAGAGNEQFF. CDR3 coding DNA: TGTGCCAGCAGCCCGCGACTAGCGGGAGCCGGCAATGAGCAGTTCTTC.

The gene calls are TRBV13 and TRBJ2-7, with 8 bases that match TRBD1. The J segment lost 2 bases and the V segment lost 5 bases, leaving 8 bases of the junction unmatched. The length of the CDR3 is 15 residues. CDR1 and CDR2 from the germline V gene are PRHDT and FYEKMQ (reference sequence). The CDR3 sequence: CASSLRTGKPYEQYF. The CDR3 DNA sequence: TGTGCCAGCAGCCTGAGGACAGGGAAGCCCTACGAGCAGTACTTC.

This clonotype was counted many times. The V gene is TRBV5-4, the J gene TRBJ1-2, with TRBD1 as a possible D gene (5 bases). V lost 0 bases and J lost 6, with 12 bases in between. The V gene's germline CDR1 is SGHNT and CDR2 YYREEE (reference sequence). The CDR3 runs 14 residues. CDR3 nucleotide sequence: TGTGCCAGCAGCTTGGGCCAGGGAGGGAATGGCTACACCTTC. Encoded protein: CASSLGQGGNGYTF.

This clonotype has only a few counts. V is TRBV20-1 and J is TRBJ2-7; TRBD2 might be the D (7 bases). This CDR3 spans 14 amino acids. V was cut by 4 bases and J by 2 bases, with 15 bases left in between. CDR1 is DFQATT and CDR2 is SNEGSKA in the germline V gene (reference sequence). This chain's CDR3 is CSAMRGGPPYEQYF. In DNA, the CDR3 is TGCAGTGCTATGAGGGGGGGGCCCCCCTACGAGCAGTACTTC.

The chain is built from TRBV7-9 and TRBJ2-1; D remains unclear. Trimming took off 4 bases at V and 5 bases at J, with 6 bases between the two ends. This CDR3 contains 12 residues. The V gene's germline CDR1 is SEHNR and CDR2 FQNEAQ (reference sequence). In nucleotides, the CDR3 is TGTGCCAGCAGCTGGCACCACAATGAGCAGTTCTTC. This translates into CASSWHHNEQFF. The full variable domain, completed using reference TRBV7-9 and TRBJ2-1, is DTGVSQNPRHKITKRGQNVTFRCDPISEHNRLYWYRQTLGQGPEFLTYFQNEAQLEKSRLLSDRFSAERPKGSFSTLEIQRTEQGDSAMYLCASSWHHNEQFFGPGTRLTVL.

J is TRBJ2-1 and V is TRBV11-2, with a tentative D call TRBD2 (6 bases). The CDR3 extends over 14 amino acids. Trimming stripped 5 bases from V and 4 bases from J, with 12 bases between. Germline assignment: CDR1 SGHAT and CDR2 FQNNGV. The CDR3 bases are TGTGCCAGCAGCCGGGGGACCGAATACAATGAGCAGTTCTTC. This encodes CASSRGTEYNEQFF.

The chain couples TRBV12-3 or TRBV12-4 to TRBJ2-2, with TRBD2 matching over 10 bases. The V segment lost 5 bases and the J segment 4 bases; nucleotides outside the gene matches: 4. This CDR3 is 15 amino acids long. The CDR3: CASSPSGGITGELFF. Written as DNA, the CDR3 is TGTGCCAGCAGTCCTAGCGGGGGTATCACCGGGGAGCTGTTTTTT.

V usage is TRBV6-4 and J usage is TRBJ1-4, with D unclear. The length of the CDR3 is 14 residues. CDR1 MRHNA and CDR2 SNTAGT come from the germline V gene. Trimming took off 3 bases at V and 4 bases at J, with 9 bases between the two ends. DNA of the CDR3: TGTGCCAGCAGTGAGGGTCAGCATAATGAAAAACTGTTTTTT. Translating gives CASSEGQHNEKLFF.